The entry that follows covers one TCR beta chain sequence. Its antigen is currently unknown. This sample stems from a study of Ad26.COV2.S vaccination and SARS-CoV-2 variants. Regarding the study as a whole: Spike-specific TCR breadth was greater after Ad26.COV2.S than placebo.

As to treatment: some 19 received Ad26.COV2.S at low or high dose, single or two shots; about five received placebo; per-sample allocation not given. Sampling occurred on day 63 after the first vaccine or placebo injection. The method was immunoSEQ multiplex PCR; TCRdb's version includes in-frame clones alone and lacks a portion of them. The table lists 300,000 to 400,000 clones, roughly 85% of them singletons, with 3% to 4% in the top ten. Germline values: CDR1 LNHDA, CDR2 SQIVND (reference sequence). With V trimmed by 5 bases and J by 3 bases, 4 bases remained unmatched. This CDR3 comprises 13 residues.

This TCR derives from a person aged 18-60 years who received the Ad26.COV2.S COVID-19 vaccine or a placebo. The rearrangement uses TRBV19 and TRBJ2-7, with TRBD1 matching over 7 bases. The sequenced sample was peripheral blood, obtained in a trial of Ad26.COV2.S vaccine versus placebo. CDR3 loop: CASSADRYYEQYF. The DNA for the CDR3 is TGTGCCAGTAGTGCGGACAGGTACTACGAGCAGTACTTC.